This entry features one T cell receptor (beta chain) sequence. This sample was taken from a study of blood T cell repertoires in COVID-19. After removal of 5 bases from V and 2 bases from J, the junction contained 8 bases not matched to a gene. The germline V gene encodes CDR1 KGHSH and CDR2 LQKENI. The CDR3 extends over 15 amino acids. Generated by immunoSEQ multiplex PCR, the TCRdb table keeps only in-frame clones and is missing some. Found here are about 60,000 clones, 76% of them singletons; the top ten hold approximately 24%. The J gene is TRBJ1-1, the V gene TRBV18; TRBD1 matches 7 bases. The sequence derives from a man in his forties or fifties with active or convalescent COVID-19. The material sequenced was peripheral blood. The CDR3 sequence is CASSFLGQINTEAFF. DNA of the CDR3: TGTGCCAGCTCATTTTTGGGACAGATAAACACTGAAGCTTTCTTT.